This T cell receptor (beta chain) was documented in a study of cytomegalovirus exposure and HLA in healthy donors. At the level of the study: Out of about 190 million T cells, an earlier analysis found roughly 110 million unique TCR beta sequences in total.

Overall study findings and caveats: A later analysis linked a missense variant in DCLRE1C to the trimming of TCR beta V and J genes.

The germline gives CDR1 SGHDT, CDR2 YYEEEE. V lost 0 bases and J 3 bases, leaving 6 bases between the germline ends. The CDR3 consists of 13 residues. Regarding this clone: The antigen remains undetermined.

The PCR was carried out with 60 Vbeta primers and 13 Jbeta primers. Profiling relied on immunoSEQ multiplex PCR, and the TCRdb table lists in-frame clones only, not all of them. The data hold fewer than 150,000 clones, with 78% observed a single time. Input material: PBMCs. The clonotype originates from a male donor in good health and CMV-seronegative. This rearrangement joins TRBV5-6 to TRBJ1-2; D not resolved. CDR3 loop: CASSLASDYGYTF. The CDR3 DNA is TGTGCCAGCAGCTTGGCGTCAGACTATGGCTACACCTTC.